This TCR beta chain was sequenced for a study of T cell responses to AZD1222 COVID-19 vaccine. Details on this clone: Its antigen remains unidentified.

General observations from the study: Repertoire sampling happened only post peak T cell response. Across the whole spike, CD4 TCRs peaked at regions 160-218 and 743-854.

Libraries were prepared by immunoSEQ multiplex PCR; TCRdb keeps only in-frame clonotypes and omits some of them. The data contain about 120,000 clones, more than 65% of them seen just once; the ten biggest clones take up roughly 10%. Germline-derived CDR1 and CDR2 are MDHEN and SYDVKM. The CDR3 is 12 residues long. The ends were cut back, 5 bases at V and 6 bases at J, with 7 bases in the middle. The material was peripheral blood, obtained on day 0 of AZD1222 vaccination. The chain employs TRBV28 and TRBJ2-2; unclear D gene. This clonotype was sampled from an adult in good health. In nucleotides, the CDR3 is TGTGCCAGCAGTCCCCCCCCCGGGGAGCTGTTTTTT. Its translation is CASSPPPGELFF.